Shown below are 21 T cell receptor beta chains from a single sample sequenced in a study of blood T cell repertoires in COVID-19. The data were produced by immunoSEQ multiplex PCR, yet TCRdb's version contains in-frame clones alone and is incomplete. The sample contains roughly 100,000 clones, 82% of which appear only once. Sequencing input: peripheral blood. These receptors all stem from a man older than 75 with acute or convalescent COVID-19.

The chain couples TRBV6-5 to TRBJ2-7, with 7 bases that match TRBD1. This CDR3 region has 14 residues. Germline assignment: CDR1 MNHEY and CDR2 SVGAGI. V shed 8 bases and J 3 bases; nucleotides not matched to a gene: 10. In DNA form, the CDR3 reads TGTGCCAGCTACGCCGGGACAGCTTACTACGAGCAGTACTTC. Translated, it gives CASYAGTAYYEQYF.

This chain joins TRBV19 and TRBJ2-7, with D possibly TRBD1 on 6 matching bases. Looked up from germline, CDR1 is LNHDA and CDR2 is SQIVND (reference sequence). The CDR3 loop spans 14 amino acids. Between the trimmed V and J ends, which lost 5 bases and 4 bases, there was a span of 15 bases. CDR3 amino acids: CASSPPGQEYEQYF. The CDR3 nucleotides read TGTGCCAGTAGTCCGCCGGGACAAGAATACGAGCAGTACTTC.

This clone was detected a few times. The chain carries TRBV7-2 and TRBJ1-5, with D perhaps TRBD1 (5 bases). Trimming removed 2 bases at V and 5 bases at J, with 10 bases between. The germline V gene has CDR1 SGHTA and CDR2 FQGNSA. The CDR3 covers 14 residues. This CDR3 reads CASSLMSGYQPQHF. Written as DNA, the CDR3 is TGTGCCAGCAGCTTAATGTCAGGGTATCAGCCCCAGCATTTT. Using reference TRBV7-2 and TRBJ1-5 for the parts outside the CDR3, the full variable domain is GAGVSQSPSNKVTEKGKDVELRCDPISGHTALYWYRQSLGQGLEFLIYFQGNSAPDKSGLPSDRFSAERTGGSVSTLTIQRTQQEDSAVYLCASSLMSGYQPQHFGDGTRLSIL.

The rearrangement joins TRBV5-6 to TRBJ2-7; 9 nucleotides align to TRBD1. Trimming removed 4 bases from V and 2 bases from J; junction bases left unmatched: 13. The CDR3 runs to 17 residues. Germline V gene lookup returns CDR1 SGHDT and CDR2 YYEEEE. CDR3 bases: TGTGCCAGCAGCCCCCGGACAGGGGTCCCTTCTCCCTACGAGCAGTACTTC. Translation: CASSPRTGVPSPYEQYF.

This chain links TRBV15 with TRBJ2-3; TRBD2 agrees at 9 bases. V lost 7 bases, J lost 4 bases, and 9 bases stayed unmatched. CDR3 size: 15 residues. The germline V gene encodes CDR1 LNHNV and CDR2 YYDKDF (reference sequence). The CDR3: CATTTLAGSPDTQYF. The CDR3 DNA sequence: TGTGCCACCACCACTCTAGCGGGGTCGCCAGATACGCAGTATTTT.

J is TRBJ1-5 and V is TRBV10-3; D not certain. Germline lookup yields CDR1 ENHRY and CDR2 SYGVKD. The V end was cut by 4 bases, the J end by 2 bases, with 18 bases between. The CDR3 sequence is 17 residues long. The CDR3 DNA reads as TGTGCCATCAGTGGACACAGTGAGGGCAGAGGCAATCAGCCCCAGCATTTT. Amino acids: CAISGHSEGRGNQPQHF.

The J gene is TRBJ2-7, the V gene TRBV28; maybe TRBD2 (5 bases). Germline V gene sequence: CDR1 MDHEN, CDR2 SYDVKM. The CDR3 sequence is 15 residues long. V lost 2 bases and J lost 6, with 17 bases in between. The CDR3 protein is CASSLRRTGSGEQYF. DNA of the CDR3: TGTGCCAGCAGTTTAAGACGGACGGGGAGCGGCGAGCAGTACTTC.

The chain's CDR3 is CASSVALRGSGRFYNEQFF. CDR3 DNA: TGTGCCAGCAGCGTAGCCCTCCGGGGTAGCGGGAGATTCTACAATGAGCAGTTCTTC. V is TRBV9 and J is TRBJ2-1, with 9 bases that match TRBD2. The CDR3 has 19 amino acids. Losses at the gene ends were 0 bases for V and 3 bases for J; bases not matched to a gene: 13. Germline V gene lookup returns CDR1 SGDLS and CDR2 YYNGEE. The full variable domain, rest sourced from reference TRBV9 and TRBJ2-1, is DSGVTQTPKHLITATGQRVTLRCSPRSGDLSVYWYQQSLDQGLQFLIQYYNGEERAKGNILERFSAQQFPDLHSELNLSSLELGDSALYFCASSVALRGSGRFYNEQFFGPGTRLTVL.

The gene calls are TRBV28 and TRBJ2-5; TRBD1 matches at 9 bases. The trim removed 4 bases at V and 4 bases at J, leaving 7 bases unmatched. The CDR3 sequence is 15 residues long. The germline CDR1 and CDR2 sequences are MDHEN and SYDVKM. The CDR3 bases are TGTGCCAGCAGTTCCCGGGACAGGGAACGAGAGACCCAGTACTTC. Translation: CASSSRDRERETQYF.

The chain uses TRBV2 and TRBJ2-7; 7 positions match TRBD1. With V trimmed by 7 bases and J by 6 bases, 9 bases remained unmatched. CDR1 is SNHLY and CDR2 is FYNNEI in the germline V gene. The CDR3 covers 13 residues. The chain's CDR3 is CASNEGQVGEQYF. In nucleotides, the CDR3 is TGTGCCAGCAACGAAGGACAGGTGGGCGAGCAGTACTTC.

Only a few counts were recorded for this clone. The chain joins TRBV25-1 to TRBJ2-7; 7 bases agree with TRBD1. Germline V gene lookup returns CDR1 MGHDK and CDR2 SYGVNS. The V and J ends lost 4 bases and 2 bases, in that order; junction bases with no gene match: 5. The CDR3 consists of 14 residues. This CDR3 is CASSADRVPYEQYF. CDR3 DNA: TGTGCCAGCAGTGCAGACAGGGTACCCTACGAGCAGTACTTC.

The V call is TRBV19, the J call TRBJ2-5; 11 nucleotides agree with TRBD1. V shed 4 bases and J 7 bases; nucleotides not matched to a gene: 8. CDR1 LNHDA and CDR2 SQIVND come from the germline V gene (reference sequence). This CDR3 spans 15 amino acids. CDR3: CASSNYGQGAVTQYF. CDR3 nucleotides: TGTGCCAGTAGTAACTACGGACAGGGGGCGGTGACCCAGTACTTC.

The chain joins TRBV5-1 to TRBJ2-1, with TRBD2 identical over 7 bases. This CDR3 is 15 amino acids long. The trim removed 0 bases at V and 4 bases at J, leaving 4 bases unmatched. Germline V gene data show CDR1 as SGHRS and CDR2 as YFSETQ. The CDR3 protein is CASSLEGEGYNEQFF. The CDR3 coding sequence is TGCGCCAGCAGCTTGGAAGGGGAGGGTTACAATGAGCAGTTCTTC.

The CDR3 DNA reads TGTGCCAGCAGCATCCCGGGACTAGCGGGAGGAACCTACAATGAGCAGTTCTTC. Amino acids: CASSIPGLAGGTYNEQFF. This chain joins TRBV3-1 (or the pseudogene TRBV3-2) and TRBJ2-1; 15 nucleotides match TRBD2. Per germline, CDR1 LGHDT and CDR2 YNNKEL (reference sequence). The CDR3 loop spans 18 amino acids. The V and J ends lost 5 bases and 2 bases, in that order; junction bases with no gene match: 7.

As to this clone: Other DNA sequences of this sample code for an identical CDR3. The V call is TRBV2, the J call TRBJ2-7; 9 bases align to TRBD1. This CDR3 region has 14 residues. The J segment lost 4 bases and the V segment lost 0 bases, leaving 1 base of the junction unmatched. Germline V gives CDR1 SNHLY, CDR2 FYNNEI. CDR3 sequence reads: CASSEAGQGYEQYF. The CDR3 DNA reads as TGTGCCAGCAGTGAAGCGGGACAGGGTTACGAGCAGTACTTC.

This chain connects TRBV6-2 or TRBV6-3 to TRBJ2-1, with 14 bases that match TRBD2. CDR1 and CDR2 (germline): MNHEY, SVGEGT. With 0 bases clipped from V and 6 bases from J, the junction kept 4 bases outside the gene matches. The CDR3 consists of 17 residues. The CDR3 DNA follows: TGTGCCAGCAGTTACTCAGGACTAGCGGGAGGAAGCAATGAGCAGTTCTTC. Translating it yields CASSYSGLAGGSNEQFF.

This chain joins TRBV7-8 and TRBJ2-5; 8 bases line up with TRBD1. CDR1 is SGHVS and CDR2 is FQNEAQ in the germline V gene. Germline trimming cut 5 bases from V and 5 bases from J; bases unmatched to any gene: 10. The CDR3 runs 15 residues. CDR3 residues: CASSPRQGMLETQYF. Here the CDR3 DNA reads TGTGCCAGCAGCCCCCGACAGGGGATGCTGGAGACCCAGTACTTC. Full variable domain (rest looked up from reference TRBV7-8 and TRBJ2-5): GAGVSQSPRYKVAKRGQDVALRCDPISGHVSLFWYQQALGQGPEFLTYFQNEAQLDKSGLPSDRFFAERPEGSVSTLKIQRTQQEDSAVYLCASSPRQGMLETQYFGPGTRLLVL.

This clone was detected only once. This chain connects TRBV5-4 to TRBJ2-7; TRBD2 aligns across 7 bases. V was clipped by 5 bases and J by 0 bases; unmatched bases: 8. Germline CDR1 SGHNT, CDR2 YYREEE (reference sequence). The CDR3 covers 15 residues. CDR3 sequence (DNA): TGTGCCAGCAGGCCTATCGGGGGGAGCTCCTACGAGCAGTACTTC. It codes for CASRPIGGSSYEQYF.

This chain links TRBV19 with TRBJ2-2; no reliable D call. The CDR3 runs 13 residues. The germline V and J ends were trimmed by 5 bases and 5 bases, with 9 bases remaining between them. In germline, CDR1 is LNHDA, CDR2 SQIVND (reference sequence). In DNA, the CDR3 is TGTGCCAGTAGTGCCACCGGGACCGGGGAGCTGTTTTTT. It is translated as CASSATGTGELFF.

The chain uses TRBV19 and TRBJ1-1; no clear D. Germline V gene lookup returns CDR1 LNHDA and CDR2 SQIVND (reference sequence). The CDR3 runs to 14 residues. V gave up 4 bases and J gave up 4 bases, with 13 bases separating them. CDR3 loop: CASSTLSGSTEAFF. The CDR3 nucleotides are TGTGCCAGTAGTACCCTCTCGGGGAGCACTGAAGCTTTCTTT.

The V gene is TRBV30, the J gene TRBJ1-3, with D maybe TRBD1 (5 bases). Germline V gene sequence: CDR1 GTSNPN, CDR2 SVGIG (reference sequence). This CDR3 has 15 residues. Trimming took 0 bases from V and 4 from J, leaving 13 bases between them. This CDR3 reads CAWSVGGVLGNTIYF. The CDR3 bases are TGTGCCTGGAGTGTTGGGGGGGTACTGGGAAACACCATATATTTT.